The 2 T cell receptor beta chains reported below all come from one sample, sequenced in a study of blood T cell repertoires in COVID-19. Some clones are missing from TCRdb's copy, which holds only in-frame ones; the method was immunoSEQ multiplex PCR. The sample lists over 250,000 clones, 90% seen once, with 2.6% in the top ten. Sequenced material: PBMCs or T cells enriched from blood (not recorded which). The receptors originated from a man aged 55 to 70 who had recovered from COVID-19.

There are many counts of this clone. The gene calls are TRBV5-1 and TRBJ2-1, with 7 bases matching TRBD1. V shed 3 bases and J 4 bases; nucleotides not matched to a gene: 4. Germline loops: CDR1 SGHRS, CDR2 YFSETQ. The CDR3 spans 14 residues. Here the CDR3 DNA reads TGCGCCAGCAGCTCCGGGACAGATTACAATGAGCAGTTCTTC. Protein sequence: CASSSGTDYNEQFF.

The chain carries TRBV2 and TRBJ1-4; no clear D gene. The germline V gene has CDR1 SNHLY and CDR2 FYNNEI. V was shortened by 3 bases and J by 0 bases, with 8 bases between the two germline ends. CDR3 length equals 15 residues. The CDR3 reads CASSDRGTTNEKLFF. In DNA, the CDR3 is TGTGCCAGCAGTGACCGGGGAACAACTAATGAAAAACTGTTTTTT.